Below, one T cell receptor (beta chain) is given with its context. CDR3 size: 15 residues. Germline CDR1 LGHNA, CDR2 YSLEER. The V gene lost 0 bases and the J gene lost 2 bases, with 11 bases spanning the gap. The age range of participants was 18 to 89 years, with residence in about two dozen US areas. Cohort placement rested on clinical history that participants reported themselves. The data are from a study of blood T cell repertoires in COVID-19. Study background: From the United States, Italy and Spain came samples of acute and convalescent COVID-19.

Original analysis: Cell counts per sample came from amplifying reference gene primers. Repertoires were generated with immunoSEQ multiplex PCR, while TCRdb's copy carries only in-frame clones and drops some. That table is the source of V, J and clone size, and D and trimming were worked out from the DNA. Altogether roughly 260,000 clones are present, about nine tenths being singletons, with the ten largest covering around 6%. The source of this sequence is a woman aged 25 to 39 with acute COVID-19. The chain is built from TRBV4-3 and TRBJ2-7; a possible D gene is TRBD2 (5 bases). The sequenced sample was PBMCs or T cells enriched from blood (not recorded which). The CDR3 bases are TGCGCCAGCAGCCAAGATCTAGCTACAACCTACGAGCAGTACTTC. Protein product: CASSQDLATTYEQYF.